The 11 T cell receptor beta chains presented below share a single source sample, sequenced in a study of OX40 agonist ivuxolimab in advanced cancers. The data were produced by immunoSEQ multiplex PCR, yet TCRdb's version contains in-frame clones alone and is incomplete. The data show roughly 30,000 clones, 84% seen once. The sample consisted of CD4+ or CD8+ T cells sorted from blood, taken in a trial of the OX40 agonist ivuxolimab. Every receptor here comes from an adult with an advanced solid tumor such as melanoma, head and neck, liver or kidney cancer.

The chain combines TRBV5-6 with TRBJ2-7, with 13 positions matching TRBD2. CDR1 is SGHDT, CDR2 YYEEEE, per germline. This CDR3 has 16 amino acids. The V and J ends lost 0 bases and 4 bases, in that order; junction bases with no gene match: 4. The CDR3 nucleotides are TGTGCCAGCAGCTTGGGTCGACTAGCGGGAGGATACGAGCAGTACTTC. Protein sequence: CASSLGRLAGGYEQYF.

V is TRBV30 and J is TRBJ2-5; D not resolved. The CDR3 sequence is 14 residues long. Germline lookup yields CDR1 GTSNPN and CDR2 SVGIG (reference sequence). V was trimmed by 5 bases and J by 0 bases, leaving 13 bases between them. CDR3 nucleotide sequence: TGTGCCTGGGACCGGGCAGCCAACCAAGAGACCCAGTACTTC. Translated, it gives CAWDRAANQETQYF.

The CDR3 sequence: CASSLYPGASYEQYF. The CDR3 region has the DNA TGTGCCAGCAGCTTATATCCCGGTGCCTCCTACGAGCAGTACTTC. This chain links TRBV7-2 with TRBJ2-7; D gene uncertain. This CDR3 has 15 amino acids. Trimming pared 2 bases from V and 0 bases from J, leaving 11 bases between. Germline V gene data show CDR1 as SGHTA and CDR2 as FQGNSA.

The chain employs TRBV27 and TRBJ1-1; D may be TRBD1 (5 bases). CDR1 is MNHEY, CDR2 SMNVEV, per germline (reference sequence). The CDR3 covers 15 residues. The V end was cut by 7 bases, the J end by 0 bases, with 15 bases between. DNA for the CDR3: TGTGCCAGCAATGTAGCCGGGACGGTGAACACTGAAGCTTTCTTT. It encodes CASNVAGTVNTEAFF.

The gene calls are TRBV7-9 and TRBJ1-1, with D possibly being TRBD1 (5 bases). This CDR3 contains 12 residues. Germline CDR1 SEHNR, CDR2 FQNEAQ (reference sequence). Trimming left V 6 bases short and J 5 bases short, with 10 bases between. In DNA, the CDR3 is TGTGCCAGCAGGCCCGGGGGGACTGAAGCTTTCTTT. Residues: CASRPGGTEAFF.

This chain uses TRBV5-6 with TRBJ1-1, with TRBD1 matching 9 bases. The length of the CDR3 is 14 residues. Germline-derived CDR1 and CDR2 are SGHDT and YYEEEE. With V trimmed by 3 bases and J by 5 bases, 5 bases remained unmatched. CDR3 bases: TGTGCCAGCAGCTCAGGACAGGGGAGAACTGAAGCTTTCTTT. Protein product: CASSSGQGRTEAFF.

The chain is built from TRBV28 and TRBJ2-3; 9 bases map to TRBD2. This CDR3 is built from 17 residues. The germline V gene has CDR1 MDHEN and CDR2 SYDVKM. After removal of 4 bases from V and 5 bases from J, the junction contained 13 bases not matched to a gene. The CDR3 here is CASSSHLAGASGDTQYF. In DNA form, the CDR3 reads TGTGCCAGCAGTTCCCACTTAGCGGGAGCTAGTGGAGATACGCAGTATTTT.

The chain is built from TRBV29-1 and TRBJ2-7; TRBD1 is a possible D gene (6 bases). Germline CDR1 and CDR2: SQVTM and ANQGSEA. The CDR3 contains 12 residues. Trimming took 5 bases from V and 0 from J, leaving 8 bases between them. CDR3: CSVSDSSYEQYF. The CDR3, as DNA: TGCAGCGTTTCGGACAGCTCCTACGAGCAGTACTTC.

The rearrangement uses TRBV4-1 and TRBJ2-1; D gene unclear. V lost 1 base to trimming and J lost 3 bases, with 10 bases between them. This CDR3 has 15 amino acids. The V gene's germline CDR1 is MGHRA and CDR2 YSYEKL. CDR3 sequence reads: CASSQADVVYNEQFF. DNA for the CDR3: TGCGCCAGCAGCCAAGCGGACGTTGTCTACAATGAGCAGTTCTTC.

The V and J genes are TRBV25-1 and TRBJ2-7; D ambiguous. CDR1 is MGHDK, CDR2 SYGVNS, per germline. The V end was cut by 3 bases, the J end by 3 bases, with 9 bases between. The CDR3 is made up of 13 amino acids. The CDR3 DNA follows: TGTGCCAGCAGTGAGTTGGGGTTCTACGAGCAGTACTTC. This encodes CASSELGFYEQYF.

This sequence joins TRBV10-2 and TRBJ2-7, with 7 nucleotides matching TRBD2. Germline V gene sequence: CDR1 WSHSY, CDR2 SAAADI. The CDR3 has 13 amino acids. V shed 1 base, J shed 6 bases, and the junction held 3 bases outside the gene matches. CDR3 DNA sequence: TGCGCCAGCAGTGAGTGGGGGGGAGGCGAGCAGTACTTC. Amino acids: CASSEWGGGEQYF.